Reported below is one T cell receptor (beta chain). The antigen remains unidentified. The germline V and J ends were trimmed by 3 bases and 6 bases, with 21 bases remaining between them. Germline CDR1 SGHTA, CDR2 FQGNSA. The CDR3 runs to 17 residues. This entry is derived from a study of T cell responses to AZD1222 COVID-19 vaccine. Points from the study as a whole: No day 14 peak samples; only post-peak repertoires were characterized. Spike was spanned by vaccine-associated CD4 TCRs, which were dominant at 160-218 and 743-854.

The protocol was immunoSEQ multiplex PCR, while the TCRdb copy is restricted to in-frame clones and leaves out a portion. The sample consists of 130,000 or so clones, over 75% of them appearing once. The clonotype was recovered from an adult in good health. This sequence joins TRBV7-2 and TRBJ2-4; D may be TRBD1 (5 bases). This material consisted of peripheral blood, taken on day 0 of AZD1222 vaccination. CDR3 sequence: CASSLGRRERAINIQYF. Here the CDR3 DNA reads TGTGCCAGCAGCTTGGGGCGGCGCGAAAGGGCTATAAACATTCAGTACTTC.